The present entry profiles one T cell receptor (beta chain) with its context. Its binding antigen is unknown. No base quality values were provided; no much bigger clone lies one nucleotide off. TCRbeta CDR3 regions were amplified from genomic DNA using the immunoSEQ Assay, a bias-controlled multiplex PCR. In the authors' own workflow: Within the assay, amplification of reference gene primers was used to estimate how many nucleated cells each sample contained. To quantify the absolute abundance of each unique TCRbeta CDR3 rearrangement, sequence reads were collapsed and filtered. For each sample, productive Simpson clonality was calculated as the square root of Simpson's diversity index across productive rearrangements. TCRdb re-hosts the immuneACCESS table, in-frame sequences only. Its copies lack some clones; in the studies checked, an unresolved V gene accounts for under half of them, and the cause for the rest is not known. D and trimming were read from the DNA, whereas the V and J calls and clone size are those reported in that table. Here the sample has fewer than 450,000 clones; roughly 91% occur a single time. The ten largest clones represent approximately 1.2% of the sample.

The sample is drawn from a study of blood T cell repertoires in COVID-19 (dated by TCRdb to between 2020 and 2021). For context, the study as a whole: The collaborator samples originated in the United States, Italy and Spain and spanned the acute and convalescent phases of COVID-19. The prospective study material was composed of cDNA or gDNA derived from T cells, B-cell-depleted T cells, or PBMCs. The dataset comprised deeply sampled blood TCRbeta repertoires from subjects exposed to, actively infected with, or recovered from COVID-19. A freely available public database, intended as a resource for researchers studying the immune response to SARS-CoV-2, is where the repertoires were released. The samples were drawn from two sources: the first 160 participants of the ongoing ImmuneRACE study, and some 1,300 subjects contributed by 6 global collaborators. The sample metadata nearly always contained a de-identified subject ID, COVID-19 status, age in years and sex. HLA class I and class II types, where available, came from metadata supplied by the sample provider rather than from assay-based typing.

Participants in the prospective study were aged about 18 to 89 years, lived in 24 United States geographic areas, and enrolled through a virtual design. Cohort assignment in the prospective study relied on participant-reported clinical history from a screening survey and a study questionnaire. ImmuneRACE Cohort 3 recovered participants were defined by two consecutive negative NP/OP PCR tests, healthcare professional clearance, or symptom resolution. In the prospective study, whole blood, serum and a nasopharyngeal or oropharyngeal swab were collected from each participant by mobile phlebotomists. Participants in the prospective study had the option to provide additional blood draws and questionnaires over an approximately 2-month period. Before DNA extraction, prospective study blood samples were shipped either frozen or at room temperature. Broad study findings and their caveats: The quantity of clinical and demographic metadata differed by source and by participant and was supplied without curation.

Deletion took 2 bases off V and 7 bases off J, with a span of 15 bases between the germline ends. Taken from the germline V gene, the CDR1 and CDR2 loops are MDHEN and SYDVKM. The CDR3 holds 16 amino acids from the cysteine to the phenylalanine. Solely the CDR3 DNA is kept, with 48 bases framed from the first base. Material for sequencing was PBMCs or T cells enriched from blood (not recorded which). This chain joins TRBV28 to TRBJ1-6; the D region possibly corresponds to TRBD1 (5 bases align). This TCR derives from a woman aged 18-29 years who had recovered from COVID-19. CDR3 region: CASSLGGMELNSPLHF. The sequence in DNA is TGTGCCAGCAGTTTAGGGGGGATGGAACTGAATTCACCCCTCCACTTT.